Reported below is one T cell receptor beta chain. CDR1 and CDR2 (germline): SQVTM, ANQGSEA. This CDR3 contains 13 residues. The sample comes from a study of T cells expressing NK-cell markers. Study information: The TCR beta repertoires were obtained from sorted CD3+CD56+NKG2C+, CD3+CD56+NKG2C- and CD3+CD56-NKG2C+ T cells. Seven sequenced donors out of eight were HCMV-seropositive, one seronegative.

TCRdb reprocessed the 5' RACE reads, keeping one entry per CDR3 protein, no DNA. The table lists 400,000 or so distinct CDR3 sequences. The receptor's source is a woman between 45 and 65 years old in good health. Sequenced sample: blood T cells: a sorted CD56 or NKG2C T cell subset, CD4+ or CD8+ T cells, or bulk PBMC T cells (not recorded which). This rearrangement joins TRBV29-1 to TRBJ1-1. The CDR3 sequence: CSVEDAVVTEAFF.